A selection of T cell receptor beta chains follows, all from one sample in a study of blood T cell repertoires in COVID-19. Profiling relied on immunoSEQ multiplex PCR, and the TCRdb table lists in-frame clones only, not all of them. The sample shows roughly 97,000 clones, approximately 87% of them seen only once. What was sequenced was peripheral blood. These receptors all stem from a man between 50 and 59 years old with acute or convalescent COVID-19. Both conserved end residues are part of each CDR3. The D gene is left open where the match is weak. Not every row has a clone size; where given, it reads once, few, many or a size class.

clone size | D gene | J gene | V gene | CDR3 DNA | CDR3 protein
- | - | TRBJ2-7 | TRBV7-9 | TGTGCCAGCAGCTTAACGGCTCCAGGCGAGCAGTACTTC | CASSLTAPGEQYF
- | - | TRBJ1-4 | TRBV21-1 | TGTGCCAGCAGCAACCAATGGAGGGTCGAAAAACTGTTTTTT | CASSNQWRVEKLFF
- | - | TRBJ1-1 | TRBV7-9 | TGTGCCAGCAGCTCGGTTCCTGAAGCTTTCTTT | CASSSVPEAFF
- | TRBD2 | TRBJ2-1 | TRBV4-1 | TGCGCCAGCAGCTCCGGGAGGGCCTTGAATGAGCAGTTCTTC | CASSSGRALNEQFF
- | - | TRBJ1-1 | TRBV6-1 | TGTGCCAGCAGTGAACGGTTTGTGAACACTGAAGCTTTCTTT | CASSERFVNTEAFF
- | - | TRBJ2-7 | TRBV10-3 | TGTGCCATCAGTGAGGACAGTGGGGTCTCTGGCGAGCAGTACTTC | CAISEDSGVSGEQYF
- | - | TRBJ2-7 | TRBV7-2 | TGTGCCAGCAGCTTAGGAGGCCGGCGCTACGAGCAGTACTTC | CASSLGGRRYEQYF
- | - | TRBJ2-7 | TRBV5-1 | TGCGCCAGCAGCTCATCGAGGTCCTACGAGCAGTACTTC | CASSSSRSYEQYF
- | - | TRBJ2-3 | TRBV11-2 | TGTGCCAGCAGCTTGAGGGGGGGAAGCACAGATACGCAGTATTTT | CASSLRGGSTDTQYF
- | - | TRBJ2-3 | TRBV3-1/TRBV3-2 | TGTGCCAGCAGCCACGCCGGGGGAGGCACAGATACGCAGTATTTT | CASSHAGGGTDTQYF
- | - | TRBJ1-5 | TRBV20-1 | TGCAGTGCTAGTCCGGGGGAGGGCAATCAGCCCCAGCATTTT | CSASPGEGNQPQHF
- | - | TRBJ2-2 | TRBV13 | TGTGCCAGCAGCTTAACGGCCGGGGAGCTGTTTTTT | CASSLTAGELFF
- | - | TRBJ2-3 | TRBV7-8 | TGTGCCAGCAGCGCAAGCGGCACAGATACGCAGTATTTT | CASSASGTDTQYF
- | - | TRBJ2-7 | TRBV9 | TGTGCCAGCAGCGTAGTGGGCGGGGCCCTCTACGAGCAGTACTTC | CASSVVGGALYEQYF
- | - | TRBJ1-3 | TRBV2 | TGTGCCAGCAGTCCACAGGGTGGTGGAAACACCATATATTTT | CASSPQGGGNTIYF
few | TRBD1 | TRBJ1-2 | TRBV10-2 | TGCGCCAGCAGTCCCGGGACAGATACCGCTAACTATGGCTACACCTTC | CASSPGTDTANYGYTF
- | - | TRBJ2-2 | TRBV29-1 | TGCAGCGTCCAAAGGGGGACCGGGGAGCTGTTTTTT | CSVQRGTGELFF
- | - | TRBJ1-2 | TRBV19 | TGTGCCAGTAGTATAATATCAGCGGACTATGGCTACACCTTC | CASSIISADYGYTF
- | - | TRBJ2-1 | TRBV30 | TGTGCCTCGGAACGGCGGAGGGATGAGCAGTTCTTC | CASERRRDEQFF
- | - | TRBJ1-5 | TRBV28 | TGTGCCAGCAGTTCACCGGGTGGGCAGCCCCAGCATTTT | CASSSPGGQPQHF
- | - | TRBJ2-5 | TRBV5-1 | TGCGCCAGCAGCTTGGGAGGGCAGACCCAGTACTTC | CASSLGGQTQYF
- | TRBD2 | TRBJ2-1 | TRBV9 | TGTGCCAGCAGCGCCCGCTCTAGCGGGAGTTTCGATGAGCAGTTCTTC | CASSARSSGSFDEQFF
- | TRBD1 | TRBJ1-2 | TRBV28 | TGTGCCGTCGAGACAGGGGGTGATTATGGCTACACCTTC | CAVETGGDYGYTF
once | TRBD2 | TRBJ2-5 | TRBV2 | TGTGCCAGCAGTGATATAGGCGGGAGAGCGGAAGAGACCCAGTACTTC | CASSDIGGRAEETQYF
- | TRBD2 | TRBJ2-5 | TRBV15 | TGTGCCACCAGCAGAGGGGTGGCGGGAGGAGGCCAAGAGACCCAGTACTTC | CATSRGVAGGGQETQYF
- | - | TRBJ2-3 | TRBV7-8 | TGTGCCAGCAGCCAAGACTGGAGCACAGATACGCAGTATTTT | CASSQDWSTDTQYF
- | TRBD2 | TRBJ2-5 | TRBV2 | TGTGCCAGCAGTAGCACTAGCGGGAGGGAGACCCAGTACTTC | CASSSTSGRETQYF
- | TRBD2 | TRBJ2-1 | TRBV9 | TGTGCCAGCAGCGTAGGTAGCGGGGGCTACAATGAGCAGTTCTTC | CASSVGSGGYNEQFF
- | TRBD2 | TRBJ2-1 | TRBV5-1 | TGCGCCAGCAGCTTGACGACTAGCGGGATAGTCTCCTACAATGAGCAGTTCTTC | CASSLTTSGIVSYNEQFF
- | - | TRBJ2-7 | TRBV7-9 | TGTGCCAGCATGACACCGACAGCGCACACCTACGAGCAGTACTTC | CASMTPTAHTYEQYF
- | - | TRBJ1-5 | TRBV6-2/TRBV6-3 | TGTGCCAGCAGTCTTGGAGCGGGCAATCAGCCCCAGCATTTT | CASSLGAGNQPQHF
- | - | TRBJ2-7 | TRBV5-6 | TGTGCCAGCAGCTTGGGATACTTATACGAGGAGCAGTACTTC | CASSLGYLYEEQYF
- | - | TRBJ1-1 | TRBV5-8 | TGTGCCAGCAGCTTTGGGGGGGCGAACACTGAAGCTTTCTTT | CASSFGGANTEAFF
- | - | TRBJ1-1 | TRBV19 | TGTGCCAGTAGTATTGGGCCTGGGAACACTGAAGCTTTCTTT | CASSIGPGNTEAFF
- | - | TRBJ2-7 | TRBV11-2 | TGTGCCAGCAGCTTAGTTCTGGGGGCGGGCGAGCAGTACTTC | CASSLVLGAGEQYF
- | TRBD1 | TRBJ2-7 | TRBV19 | TGTGCCAGTAGTATCGACAGGGGGCCCTACGAGCAGTACTTC | CASSIDRGPYEQYF
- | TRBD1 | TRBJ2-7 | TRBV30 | TGTGCCTGGAGTGTTCGGGACAGGGCCTACGAGCAGTACTTC | CAWSVRDRAYEQYF
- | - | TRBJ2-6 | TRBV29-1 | TGCAGCGTTTTAGTGAGGGAACGAAGCTCTGGGGCCAACGTCCTGACTTTC | CSVLVRERSSGANVLTF
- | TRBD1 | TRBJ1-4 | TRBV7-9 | TGTGCCAGCAGCGTACAGGGGTTCACTAATGAAAAACTGTTTTTT | CASSVQGFTNEKLFF